This is a list of T cell receptor beta chains from one sample in a study of human T cells and chemical hapten exposure. TCRdb reprocessed the RACE reads via MiXCR and lists one record per CDR3 protein. The sample includes a few hundred thousand distinct CDR3 sequences, 6% to 7% of them seen just once. The material was whole blood, obtained in connection with sensitization to the hapten diphenylcyclopropenone (DPC). Every receptor here comes from a woman under 30 with alopecia areata. Some clones in this sample may be carry-over from other donors' samples. Each CDR3 is given with its conserved first and last residue. D genes are given only for firm matches. A row's size may be missing; if present it is once, few, many or a size class.

CDR3 DNA | CDR3 protein | J gene | D gene | V gene | clone size
TGTGCCAGCAGTGATTGGACGGGTAACTATGGCTACACCTTC | CASSDWTGNYGYTF | TRBJ1-2 | - | TRBV25-1 | few
TGCAGCGTTGAAAACCAGCCCGAGACCCAGTACTTC | CSVENQPETQYF | TRBJ2-5 | - | TRBV29-1 | few
TGTGCCAGCAGCTCGGACAGGGGAGCCTACGAGCAGTACTTC | CASSSDRGAYEQYF | TRBJ2-7 | TRBD1 | TRBV7-9 | -
TGTGCCAGCGTTCAAGTGGGCGGTTCCTACAATGAGCAGTTCTTC | CASVQVGGSYNEQFF | TRBJ2-1 | - | TRBV11-2 | many
TGTGCCATCTCGGACAGGTTGAACACTGAAGCTTTCTTT | CAISDRLNTEAFF | TRBJ1-1 | TRBD1 | TRBV7-2 | -
TGTGCCAGCAGTCGGATAGGGAAGTATGAGCAGTTCTTC | CASSRIGKYEQFF | TRBJ2-1 | - | TRBV6-1 | many
TGTGCCAGCAGTTTATCCGGGGGAGGACAGCCCCAGCATTTT | CASSLSGGGQPQHF | TRBJ1-5 | - | TRBV12-3/TRBV12-4 | many
TGTGCCAGCAGCGCGGCCGACGGACGTTCAGATACGCAGTATTTT | CASSAADGRSDTQYF | TRBJ2-3 | - | TRBV9 | few
TGTGCCAGCAGTTTATCGATGGGACAAAGCATCGGGGCTAATGAAAAACTGTTTTTT | CASSLSMGQSIGANEKLFF | TRBJ1-4 | - | TRBV12-3/TRBV12-4 | few
TGTGCCAGCAGTTCCCGGACAGGGATTGGCTACACCTTC | CASSSRTGIGYTF | TRBJ1-2 | TRBD1 | TRBV6-5 | many
TGTGCCACTGGGACAGGGCGCATTGAAGCTTTCTTT | CATGTGRIEAFF | TRBJ1-1 | TRBD1 | TRBV28 | -
TGCGCCAGCAGCTTGGTTGCTGGGACAGGGGGCTACGAGCAGTACTTC | CASSLVAGTGGYEQYF | TRBJ2-7 | TRBD1 | TRBV5-1 | -
TGTGCCAGCAGCTTAACCGCCCGGGGAATACTGTTATCCCATGGCTACACCTTC | CASSLTARGILLSHGYTF | TRBJ1-2 | - | TRBV5-4 | few
TGCAGTGCTCAACGACAGGGGAAAGGAGCTTTCTTT | CSAQRQGKGAFF | TRBJ1-1 | TRBD1 | TRBV20-1 | many
TGCAGCGTGACGACAGCCGTAAGCAATCAGCCCCAGCATTTT | CSVTTAVSNQPQHF | TRBJ1-5 | - | TRBV29-1 | few
TGTGCCAGCAGTTTAGACCCGGGGGCGGACACCGGGGAGCTGTTTTTT | CASSLDPGADTGELFF | TRBJ2-2 | - | TRBV12-3/TRBV12-4 | few
TGTGCCAGCAGTTGGACAAACCTTAACTATGGCTACACCTTC | CASSWTNLNYGYTF | TRBJ1-2 | - | TRBV12-3/TRBV12-4 | many
TGTGCCAGCAGGGATCGGGGGAGAGGCAACCCGTATTTT | CASRDRGRGNPYF | TRBJ2-3 | - | TRBV7-2 | many
TGTGCCAGCAGCCTACTGGGCAGGGGAGGAGGGAATGAGCAGTTCTTC | CASSLLGRGGGNEQFF | TRBJ2-1 | - | TRBV6-2/TRBV6-3 | many
TGTGCCAGCAGTTACTATTCTCGCCTGCGTATTAGCCGAGGCAATGAGCAGTTCTTC | CASSYYSRLRISRGNEQFF | TRBJ2-1 | - | TRBV6-5 | -
TGTGCCAGTCGGGGGGGAGTTTACGAGCAGTACTTC | CASRGGVYEQYF | TRBJ2-7 | TRBD2 | TRBV19 | few
TGTGCCAGCTCACCACCTAAGGGAGCTTTGGCCAAAAACATTCAGTACTTC | CASSPPKGALAKNIQYF | TRBJ2-4 | - | TRBV18 | -
TGTGCCAGCAGCATGGGGATCGGTCCTACGCAGTATTTT | CASSMGIGPTQYF | TRBJ2-3 | - | TRBV6-2/TRBV6-3 | few
TGCAGCGTTGAGTCACTAGCGACCACAGATACGCAGTATTTT | CSVESLATTDTQYF | TRBJ2-3 | TRBD2 | TRBV29-1 | many
TGCGCCAGCAGCCAAAGGTCTAGCGGGGTAGGAGATACGCAGTATTTT | CASSQRSSGVGDTQYF | TRBJ2-3 | TRBD2 | TRBV4-3 | few
TGCGCCAGCAGCTTGACCGGACAGGGGAGCGAGCAGTACTTC | CASSLTGQGSEQYF | TRBJ2-7 | TRBD1 | TRBV5-1 | few
TGTGCCAGCTCACCCACAGTCCAGGGGGAGGCTTTCTTT | CASSPTVQGEAFF | TRBJ1-1 | TRBD1 | TRBV18 | -
TGTGCCAGCAGTTACTTCCGGACAGGATACGAGCAGTACTTC | CASSYFRTGYEQYF | TRBJ2-7 | TRBD1 | TRBV6-2/TRBV6-3 | few
TGCAGTGGGTCAATGGGACAGGGAAATTCACCCCTCCACTTT | CSGSMGQGNSPLHF | TRBJ1-6 | TRBD1 | TRBV20-1 | few
TGTGCCAGCAGCTTCGGGAAAAACTATGGCTACACCTTC | CASSFGKNYGYTF | TRBJ1-2 | - | TRBV7-9 | -
TGCGCCAGCAGCCAAGGACAGTCTTCTAATGAAAAACTGTTTTTT | CASSQGQSSNEKLFF | TRBJ1-4 | - | TRBV5-1 | many
TGTGCCAGCAGCCTACAGGGGGCTAGCACAGATACGCAGTATTTT | CASSLQGASTDTQYF | TRBJ2-3 | TRBD1 | TRBV12-3/TRBV12-4 | -
TGTGCCAGCAGTCTCAGCCACACCTATGGCTACACCTTC | CASSLSHTYGYTF | TRBJ1-2 | - | TRBV27 | many
TGTGCCAGCAGCCAACAGGCCACCGGGGAGCTGTTTTTT | CASSQQATGELFF | TRBJ2-2 | - | TRBV7-9 | many
TGTGCCAGCAGTTACTCAGCAGGGATTGATCAGCCCCAGCATTTT | CASSYSAGIDQPQHF | TRBJ1-5 | - | TRBV6-6 | many
TGTGCCAGCAGCTTGGGGCTCCGTAACACGGCGCAGTATTTT | CASSLGLRNTAQYF | TRBJ2-3 | - | TRBV5-4 | few
TGTGCCAGCAGTCCAGGGGACAGGAGCTCACCCCTCCACTTT | CASSPGDRSSPLHF | TRBJ1-6 | TRBD1 | TRBV12-3/TRBV12-4 | many
TGTGCCAGCAGTCCCTTGGACAGGGGAGGAGAGCAGTACTTC | CASSPLDRGGEQYF | TRBJ2-7 | TRBD1 | TRBV12-3/TRBV12-4 | many
TGTGCCAGCAGTTCCCAGGGTGAGCAGTTCTTC | CASSSQGEQFF | TRBJ2-1 | - | TRBV12-3/TRBV12-4 | few
TGTGCCAGCACTGAGCTAGCGGGGGGAGAGACCCAGTACTTC | CASTELAGGETQYF | TRBJ2-5 | TRBD2 | TRBV6-6 | -